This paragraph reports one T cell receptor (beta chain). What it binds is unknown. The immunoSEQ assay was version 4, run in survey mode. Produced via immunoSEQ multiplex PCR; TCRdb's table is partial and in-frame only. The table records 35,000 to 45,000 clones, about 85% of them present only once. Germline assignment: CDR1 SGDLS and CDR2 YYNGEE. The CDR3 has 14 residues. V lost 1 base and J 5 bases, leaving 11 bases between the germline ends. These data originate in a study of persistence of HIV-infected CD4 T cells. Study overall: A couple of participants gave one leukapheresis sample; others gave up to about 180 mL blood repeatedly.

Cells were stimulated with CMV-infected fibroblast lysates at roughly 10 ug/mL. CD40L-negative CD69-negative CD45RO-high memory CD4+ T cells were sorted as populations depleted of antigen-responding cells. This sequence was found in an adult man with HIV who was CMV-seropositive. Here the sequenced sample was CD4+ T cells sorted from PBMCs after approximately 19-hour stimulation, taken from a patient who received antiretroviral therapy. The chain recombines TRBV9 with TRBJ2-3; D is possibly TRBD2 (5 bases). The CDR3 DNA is TGTGCCAGCAGCGTAACGGGGTCGCGAGATACGCAGTATTTT. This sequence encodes CASSVTGSRDTQYF.